What follows are 18 T cell receptor beta chains derived from one specimen sequenced in a study of OX40 agonist ivuxolimab in advanced cancers. TCRdb's table, derived via immunoSEQ multiplex PCR, lists solely in-frame clones and lacks some. The data show some 80,000 clones, with 65% to 90% seen just once and around 0.7% held by the top ten. This material consisted of CD4+ or CD8+ T cells sorted from blood, taken in a trial of the OX40 agonist ivuxolimab. Receptors were obtained from an adult with an advanced solid tumor such as melanoma, head and neck, liver or kidney cancer.

The chain carries TRBV5-1 and TRBJ1-4, with D tentatively TRBD1 (6 bases). V was shortened by 2 bases and J by 7 bases, with 12 bases between the two germline ends. This CDR3 region has 14 residues. Germline V CDR1 and CDR2: SGHRS, YFSETQ. The CDR3 sequence is CASSFQGRGEKLFF. The CDR3 coding sequence is TGCGCCAGCAGCTTCCAGGGGAGAGGTGAAAAACTGTTTTTT. Full variable domain (missing parts from reference TRBV5-1 and TRBJ1-4): KAGVTQTPRYLIKTRGQQVTLSCSPISGHRSVSWYQQTPGQGLQFLFEYFSETQRNKGNFPGRFSGRQFSNSRSEMNVSTLELGDSALYLCASSFQGRGEKLFFGSGTQLSVL.

The V and J genes are TRBV9 and TRBJ1-1; 9 nucleotides agree with TRBD1. Germline assignment: CDR1 SGDLS and CDR2 YYNGEE. This CDR3 is built from 15 residues. J gave up 4 bases and V 0 bases, and 4 bases lay outside the gene matches. The CDR3: CASSVGGQGFTEAFF. CDR3 in DNA: TGTGCCAGCAGCGTAGGGGGACAGGGATTCACTGAAGCTTTCTTT.

This clone was detected a few times. The chain recombines TRBV18 with TRBJ2-2; the match to TRBD1 covers 8 bases. Germline CDR1 is KGHSH and CDR2 is LQKENI. The CDR3 spans 17 residues. Germline trimming cut 1 base from V and 5 bases from J; bases unmatched to any gene: 9. CDR3 protein: CASSPQGGQGVTGELFF. CDR3 sequence (DNA): TGTGCCAGCTCACCACAAGGTGGACAGGGAGTAACCGGGGAGCTGTTTTTT.

This chain connects TRBV18 to TRBJ1-4; no definite D call. The V gene's germline CDR1 is KGHSH and CDR2 LQKENI. The CDR3 totals 13 residues. V lost 0 bases and J 6 bases, leaving 5 bases between the germline ends. CDR3 amino acids: CASSPPADEKLFF. The CDR3 nucleotides read TGTGCCAGCTCACCACCGGCGGATGAAAAACTGTTTTTT.

The rearrangement links TRBV21-1 to TRBJ2-3. TRBV21-1 constitutes a pseudogene. This CDR3 has 15 residues. CDR3 sequence reads: CASSVRVQHSDTQYF. The DNA for the CDR3 is TGTGCCAGCAGCGTAAGAGTCCAGCACTCAGATACGCAGTATTTT.

The chain has TRBV6-5 and TRBJ2-5, with TRBD1 as a possible D gene (6 bases). The J call may be mistaken, given a closer DNA end match to TRBJ2-7. Germline V lookup: CDR1 MNHEY, CDR2 SVGAGI. This CDR3 comprises 14 residues. Here the CDR3 reads CASRNHGTIYEQYF. Written as DNA, the CDR3 is TGTGCCAGCAGAAACCATGGGACAATCTACGAGCAGTACTTC.

The J gene is TRBJ2-7, the V gene TRBV5-1; 8 bases are a match to TRBD1. The V and J ends lost 4 bases and 1 base, in that order; junction bases with no gene match: 4. Germline V gene lookup returns CDR1 SGHRS and CDR2 YFSETQ. The CDR3 length is 14 residues. CDR3 region: CASSGDRKSYEQYF. In DNA, the CDR3 is TGCGCCAGCAGCGGGGACAGGAAATCCTACGAGCAGTACTTC.

J is TRBJ2-7 and V is TRBV10-3; the D is unclear. V lost 6 bases, J lost 2 bases, and 5 bases lay in between. This CDR3 spans 11 amino acids. Germline V gene lookup returns CDR1 ENHRY and CDR2 SYGVKD. The CDR3 here is CAIRQTYEQYF. The CDR3 DNA sequence: TGTGCCATCAGACAGACCTACGAGCAGTACTTC.

The chain carries TRBV30 and TRBJ2-5; 7 nucleotides line up with TRBD2. With V trimmed by 0 bases and J by 9 bases, 10 bases remained unmatched. The CDR3 extends over 14 amino acids. CDR1 is GTSNPN, CDR2 SVGIG, per germline (reference sequence). The CDR3 bases are TGTGCCTGGAGTGTAGCCAGCGGGGTGGGGGCCCAGTACTTC. Encoded protein: CAWSVASGVGAQYF.

V usage is TRBV6-1 and J usage is TRBJ2-2, with a possible D match to TRBD2 (6 bases). CDR1 is MNHNS and CDR2 is SASEGT in the germline V gene. The V end lost 7 bases, the J end lost 1 base, and 13 bases lay between the germline ends. This CDR3 is 15 amino acids long. CDR3: CASTPRGVNTGELFF. The CDR3 region has the DNA TGTGCCAGCACGCCGCGGGGCGTGAACACCGGGGAGCTGTTTTTT.

V is TRBV5-4 and J is TRBJ2-5; weak D call: TRBD2 (6 bases). The V end was cut by 0 bases, the J end by 4 bases, with 13 bases between. This CDR3 comprises 15 residues. The V gene's germline CDR1 is SGHNT and CDR2 YYREEE (reference sequence). CDR3 in amino acids: CASSLGGGAGETQYF. Here the CDR3 DNA reads TGTGCCAGCAGCTTGGGAGGCGGGGCGGGAGAGACCCAGTACTTC.

The chain combines TRBV5-1 with TRBJ2-3; TRBD1 might be the D (6 bases). Germline CDR1 reads SGHRS; CDR2 reads YFSETQ. CDR3 length: 12 amino acids. V was clipped by 4 bases and J by 6 bases, with 9 bases between them. The DNA of the CDR3 is TGCGCCAGCAGCACAACAGGGGATACGCAGTATTTT. Translated, it gives CASSTTGDTQYF. The variable domain in full, completed from reference TRBV5-1 and TRBJ2-3, reads KAGVTQTPRYLIKTRGQQVTLSCSPISGHRSVSWYQQTPGQGLQFLFEYFSETQRNKGNFPGRFSGRQFSNSRSEMNVSTLELGDSALYLCASSTTGDTQYFGPGTRLTVL.

The rearrangement uses TRBV7-7 and TRBJ2-1, with D unclear. The CDR3 is 16 amino acids. V lost 0 bases and J 1 base, leaving 10 bases between the germline ends. The V gene's germline CDR1 is SSHAT and CDR2 FNYEAQ (reference sequence). The CDR3 DNA reads as TGTGCCAGCAGCTTAGCTGTTGAGGAATCCTACAATGAGCAGTTCTTC. It codes for CASSLAVEESYNEQFF.

This clone was found once. The junction shows a germline mismatch at one end, possibly a read error. Other DNA sequences in the same sample also yield this CDR3. The chain couples TRBV30 to TRBJ1-1, with 9 bases matching TRBD1. Germline-derived CDR1 and CDR2 are GTSNPN and SVGIG (reference sequence). The CDR3 totals 13 residues. The CDR3 protein is CAWRGQGNTEAFF. As DNA, the CDR3 is TGTGCCTGGAGAGGACAGGGGAACACTGAAGCTTTTTTT.

The rearrangement uses TRBV9 and TRBJ1-6; no definite D call. Germline loops: CDR1 SGDLS, CDR2 YYNGEE. V was pared by 0 bases and J by 10 bases, with 8 bases between. The length of the CDR3 is 13 residues. The CDR3 DNA follows: TGTGCCAGCAGCGTAGGTACCGACTCACCCCTCCACTTT. Translation: CASSVGTDSPLHF.

The rearrangement joins TRBV6-1 to TRBJ2-7, with a possible D match to TRBD1 (6 bases). Looked up from germline, CDR1 is MNHNS and CDR2 is SASEGT. This CDR3 has 10 residues. Trimming removed 10 bases at V and 11 bases at J, with 15 bases between. The CDR3 protein is CATLQGREYF. CDR3 in DNA: TGTGCCACCTTACAGGGCAGGGAGTACTTC.

The chain employs TRBV29-1 and TRBJ2-6, with TRBD1 identical over 8 bases. CDR3 length equals 17 residues. The germline gives CDR1 SQVTM, CDR2 ANQGSEA. Germline trimming cut 7 bases from V and 0 bases from J; bases unmatched to any gene: 11. CDR3 DNA sequence: TGCAGCGCCTCTGCTGGGACAGGTCTCTCTGGGGCCAACGTCCTGACTTTC. The encoded protein is CSASAGTGLSGANVLTF.

This chain connects TRBV7-8 to TRBJ1-3; 10 bases fit TRBD1. Trimming removed 5 bases from V and 4 bases from J; junction bases left unmatched: 5. The CDR3 covers 15 residues. From germline, CDR1 is SGHVS and CDR2 FQNEAQ. The DNA of the CDR3 is TGTGCCAGCAGCCCGACAGGGGGCGCAGGAAACACCATATATTTT. Protein: CASSPTGGAGNTIYF.